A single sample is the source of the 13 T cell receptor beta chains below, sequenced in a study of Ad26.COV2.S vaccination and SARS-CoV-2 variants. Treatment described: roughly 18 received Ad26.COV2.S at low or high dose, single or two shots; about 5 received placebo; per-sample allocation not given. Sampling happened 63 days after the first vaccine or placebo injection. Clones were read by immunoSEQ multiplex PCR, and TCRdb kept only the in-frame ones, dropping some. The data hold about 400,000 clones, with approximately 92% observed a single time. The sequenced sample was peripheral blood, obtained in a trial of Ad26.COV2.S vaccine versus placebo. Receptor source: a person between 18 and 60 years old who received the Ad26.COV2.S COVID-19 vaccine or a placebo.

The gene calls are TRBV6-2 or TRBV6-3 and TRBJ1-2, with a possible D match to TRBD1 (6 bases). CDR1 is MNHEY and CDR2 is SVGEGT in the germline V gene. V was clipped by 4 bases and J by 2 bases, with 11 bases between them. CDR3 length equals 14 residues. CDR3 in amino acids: CASSWIQGNYGYTF. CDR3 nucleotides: TGTGCCAGCAGTTGGATACAGGGCAACTATGGCTACACCTTC.

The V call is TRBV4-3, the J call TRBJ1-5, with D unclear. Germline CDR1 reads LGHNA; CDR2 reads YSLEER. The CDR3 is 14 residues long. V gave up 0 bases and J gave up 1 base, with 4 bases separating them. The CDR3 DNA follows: TGCGCCAGCAGCCAAGAAAACAGCAATCAGCCCCAGCATTTT. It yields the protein CASSQENSNQPQHF.

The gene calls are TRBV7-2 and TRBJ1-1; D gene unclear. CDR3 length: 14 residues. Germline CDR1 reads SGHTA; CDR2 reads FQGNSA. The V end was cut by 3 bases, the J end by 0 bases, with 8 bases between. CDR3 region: CASSFFRMNTEAFF. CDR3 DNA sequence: TGTGCCAGCAGCTTTTTCCGCATGAACACTGAAGCTTTCTTT.

This CDR3 reads CASSHPGAEQFF. In DNA form, the CDR3 reads TGCGCCAGCAGCCATCCCGGGGCCGAGCAGTTCTTC. The chain links TRBV4-1 to TRBJ2-1, with D perhaps TRBD1 or TRBD2 (5 bases each). This CDR3 has 12 amino acids. Trimming left V 3 bases short and J 10 bases short, with 10 bases between. Germline-derived CDR1 and CDR2 are MGHRA and YSYEKL.

The CDR3 region has the DNA TGTGCCACCAGTGATGAGCGGCACAATGAGCAGTTCTTC. Encoded protein: CATSDERHNEQFF. The genes are TRBV24-1 and TRBJ2-1, with D tentatively TRBD2 (5 bases). The CDR3 runs 13 residues. The germline CDR1 and CDR2 sequences are KGHDR and SFDVKD. V dropped 3 bases and J dropped 5 bases, with 7 bases sitting between them.

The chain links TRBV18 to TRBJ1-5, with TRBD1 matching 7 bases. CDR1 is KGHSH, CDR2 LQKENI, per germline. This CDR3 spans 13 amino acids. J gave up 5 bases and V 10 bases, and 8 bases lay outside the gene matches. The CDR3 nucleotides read TGTGCCATCGTCAGGGGGGGAGATCAGCCCCAGCATTTT. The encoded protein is CAIVRGGDQPQHF.

The CDR3: CAWGSGFSLEQYF. For the CDR3, the DNA is TGTGCCTGGGGGTCAGGTTTCTCGCTCGAGCAGTACTTC. The rearrangement joins TRBV30 to TRBJ2-7; no firm D call. Germline assignment: CDR1 GTSNPN and CDR2 SVGIG (reference sequence). This CDR3 contains 13 residues. Between the trimmed V and J ends, which lost 5 bases and 6 bases, there was a span of 17 bases.

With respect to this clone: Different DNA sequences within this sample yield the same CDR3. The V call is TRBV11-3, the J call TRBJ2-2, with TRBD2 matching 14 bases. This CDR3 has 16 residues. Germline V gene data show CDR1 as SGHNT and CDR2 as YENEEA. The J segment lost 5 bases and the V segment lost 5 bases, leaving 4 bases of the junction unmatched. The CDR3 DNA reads TGTGCCAGCAGCCTCCGACTAGCGGGGGGGACCGGGGAGCTGTTTTTT. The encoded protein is CASSLRLAGGTGELFF.

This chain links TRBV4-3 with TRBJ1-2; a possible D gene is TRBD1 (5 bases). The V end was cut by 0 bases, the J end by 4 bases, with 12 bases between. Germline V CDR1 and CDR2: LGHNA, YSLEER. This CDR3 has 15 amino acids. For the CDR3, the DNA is TGCGCCAGCAGCCAAGAAGCAGGGTCGGGCTATGGCTACACCTTC. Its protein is CASSQEAGSGYGYTF.

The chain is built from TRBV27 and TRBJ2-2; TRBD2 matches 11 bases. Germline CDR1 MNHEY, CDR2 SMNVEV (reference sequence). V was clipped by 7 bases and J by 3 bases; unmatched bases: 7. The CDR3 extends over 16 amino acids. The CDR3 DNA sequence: TGTGCCAGCACCTCTCTAGCGGGGGGATACACCGGGGAGCTGTTTTTT. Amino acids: CASTSLAGGYTGELFF.

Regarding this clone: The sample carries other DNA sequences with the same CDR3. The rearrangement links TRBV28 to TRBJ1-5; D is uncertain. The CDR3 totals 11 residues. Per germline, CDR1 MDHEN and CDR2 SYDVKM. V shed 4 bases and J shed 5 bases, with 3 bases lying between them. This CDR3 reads CASSSDQPQHF. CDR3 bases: TGTGCCAGCAGTTCAGATCAGCCCCAGCATTTT.

CDR3 sequence (DNA): TGTGCCAGCAGCTTAATCCAGGGGTACTCTGAAGCTTTCTTT. The encoded protein is CASSLIQGYSEAFF. This chain connects TRBV7-2 to TRBJ1-1; weak D call: TRBD1 (6 bases). The ends were cut back, 2 bases at V and 6 bases at J, with 13 bases in the middle. Germline CDR1 SGHTA, CDR2 FQGNSA. CDR3 length equals 14 residues.

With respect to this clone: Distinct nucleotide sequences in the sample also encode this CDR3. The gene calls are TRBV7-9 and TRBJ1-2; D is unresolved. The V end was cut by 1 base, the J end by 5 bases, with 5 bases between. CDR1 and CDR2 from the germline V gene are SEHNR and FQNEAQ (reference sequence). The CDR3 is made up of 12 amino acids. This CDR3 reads CASSLGGYGYTF. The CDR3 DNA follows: TGTGCCAGCAGCTTAGGAGGATATGGCTACACCTTC. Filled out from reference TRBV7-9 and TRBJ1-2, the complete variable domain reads DTGVSQNPRHKITKRGQNVTFRCDPISEHNRLYWYRQTLGQGPEFLTYFQNEAQLEKSRLLSDRFSAERPKGSFSTLEIQRTEQGDSAMYLCASSLGGYGYTFGSGTRLTVV.